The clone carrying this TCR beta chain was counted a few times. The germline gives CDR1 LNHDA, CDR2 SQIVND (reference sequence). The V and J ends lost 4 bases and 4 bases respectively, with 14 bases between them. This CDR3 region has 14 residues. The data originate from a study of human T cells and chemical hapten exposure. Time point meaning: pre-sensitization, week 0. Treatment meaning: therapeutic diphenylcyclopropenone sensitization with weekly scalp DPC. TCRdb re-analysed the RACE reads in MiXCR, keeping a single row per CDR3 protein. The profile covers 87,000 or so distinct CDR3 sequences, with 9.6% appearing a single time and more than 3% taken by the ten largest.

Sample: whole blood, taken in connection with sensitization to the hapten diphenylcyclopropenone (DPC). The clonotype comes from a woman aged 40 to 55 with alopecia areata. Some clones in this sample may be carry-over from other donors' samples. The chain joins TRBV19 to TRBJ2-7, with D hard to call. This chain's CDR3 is CASSTRTVSYEQYF. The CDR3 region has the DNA TGTGCCAGTAGTACCCGGACCGTATCGTACGAGCAGTACTTC.